The sequence of this T cell receptor beta chain was determined in a study of OX40 agonist ivuxolimab in advanced cancers. Study background: Past anti-PD-1, anti-PD-L1 or anti-CTLA-4 therapy was accepted, and 30% to 50% had received some. Patients achieving partial responses numbered three: one hepatocellular carcinoma case and two cutaneous melanoma cases. Study conclusions and caveats: The work left the antigen specificity of expanded peripheral T cells undetermined.

This clone was detected only a few times. Its antigen is not identified. Clones were sequenced by immunoSEQ multiplex PCR, and TCRdb holds only the in-frame ones, with some missing. The sample lists about 100,000 clones, 90% occurring once. Patients with autoimmune history or systemic immunosuppression were excluded. This receptor was obtained from an adult with an advanced solid tumor such as melanoma, head and neck, liver or kidney cancer. The input for sequencing was CD4+ or CD8+ T cells sorted from blood, taken in a trial of the OX40 agonist ivuxolimab.

CDR3 sequence (DNA): TGTGCCACCAGCAGAGCAGCGACAGGGGGTCAATATGGCTACACCTTC. Translation: CATSRAATGGQYGYTF. The chain couples TRBV15 to TRBJ1-2; 9 bases agree with TRBD1. V shed 1 base, J shed 5 bases, and the junction held 8 bases outside the gene matches. This CDR3 spans 16 amino acids. In germline, CDR1 is LNHNV, CDR2 YYDKDF (reference sequence).